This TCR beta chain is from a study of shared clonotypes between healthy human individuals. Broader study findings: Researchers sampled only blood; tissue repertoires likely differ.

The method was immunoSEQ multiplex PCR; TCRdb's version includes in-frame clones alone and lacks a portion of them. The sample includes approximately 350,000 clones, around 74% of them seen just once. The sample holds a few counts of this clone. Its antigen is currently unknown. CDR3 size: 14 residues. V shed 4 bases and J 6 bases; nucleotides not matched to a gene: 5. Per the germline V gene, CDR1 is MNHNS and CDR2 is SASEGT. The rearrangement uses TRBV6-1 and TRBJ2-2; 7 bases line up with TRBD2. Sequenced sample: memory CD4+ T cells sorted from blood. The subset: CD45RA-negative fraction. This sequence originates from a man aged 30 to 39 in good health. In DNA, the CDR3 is TGTGCCAGCAGTGTAAGCGGGATCGCCGGGGAGCTGTTTTTT. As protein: CASSVSGIAGELFF.